Below, one T cell receptor beta chain is given with its context. Only in-frame clones appear in the TCRdb table, and some are missing; sequencing was by immunoSEQ multiplex PCR. The sample shows fewer than 300,000 clones, less than 85% of them seen only once. This CDR3 comprises 15 residues. V trimming: 4 bases; J trimming: 4 bases; junction bases outside the gene matches: 7. Germline values: CDR1 MGHRA, CDR2 YSYEKL. This record belongs to a study of blood T cell repertoires in COVID-19. The wider study: Nucleic acid was either cDNA or gDNA, and it came from T cells, B-cell-depleted T cells, or PBMCs.

V usage is TRBV4-1 and J usage is TRBJ2-5, with 9 bases identical to TRBD1. Material: peripheral blood. The receptor was derived from a woman between 18 and 29 years old with acute or convalescent COVID-19. CDR3 loop: CASSRGTGLRETQYF. DNA for the CDR3: TGCGCCAGCAGCCGGGGGACAGGGCTGCGAGAGACCCAGTACTTC.